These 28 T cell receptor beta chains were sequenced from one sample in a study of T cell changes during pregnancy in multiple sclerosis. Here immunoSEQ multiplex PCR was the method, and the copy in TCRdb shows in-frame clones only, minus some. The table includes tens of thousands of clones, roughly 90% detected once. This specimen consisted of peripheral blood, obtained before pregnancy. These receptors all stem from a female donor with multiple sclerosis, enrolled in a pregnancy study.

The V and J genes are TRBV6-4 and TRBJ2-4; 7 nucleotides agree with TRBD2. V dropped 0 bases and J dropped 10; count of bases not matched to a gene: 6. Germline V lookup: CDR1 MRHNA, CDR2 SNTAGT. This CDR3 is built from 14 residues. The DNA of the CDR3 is TGTGCCAGCAGTGACTCTAGCGGGCCAGGGATTCAGTACTTC. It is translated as CASSDSSGPGIQYF.

In DNA, the CDR3 is TGTGCCAGCAGTGAGGGGACTGCCCGGCAAGCTTTCTTT. Protein sequence: CASSEGTARQAFF. The chain carries TRBV6-1 and TRBJ1-1; maybe TRBD1 (5 bases). V lost 3 bases and J lost 9, with 14 bases in between. Germline V lookup: CDR1 MNHNS, CDR2 SASEGT. The CDR3 spans 13 residues.

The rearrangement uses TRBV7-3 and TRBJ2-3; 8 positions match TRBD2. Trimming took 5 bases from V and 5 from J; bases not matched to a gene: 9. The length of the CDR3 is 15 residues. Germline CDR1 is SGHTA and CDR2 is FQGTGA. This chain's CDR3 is CASSPPGGGGDTQYF. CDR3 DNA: TGTGCCAGCAGCCCACCGGGGGGGGGCGGAGATACGCAGTATTTT.

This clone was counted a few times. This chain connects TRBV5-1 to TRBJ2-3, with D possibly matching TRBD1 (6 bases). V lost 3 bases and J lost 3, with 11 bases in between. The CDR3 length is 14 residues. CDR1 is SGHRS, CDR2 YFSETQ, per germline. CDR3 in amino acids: CASSSGQGTDTQYF. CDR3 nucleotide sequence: TGCGCCAGCAGCTCGGGGCAGGGGACAGATACGCAGTATTTT.

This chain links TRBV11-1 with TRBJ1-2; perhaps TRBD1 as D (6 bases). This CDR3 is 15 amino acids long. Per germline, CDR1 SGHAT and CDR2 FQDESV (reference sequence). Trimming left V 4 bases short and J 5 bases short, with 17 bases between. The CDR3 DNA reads TGTGCCAGCAGCTCGTCCCGGACAGCATTATATGGCTACACCTTC. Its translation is CASSSSRTALYGYTF.

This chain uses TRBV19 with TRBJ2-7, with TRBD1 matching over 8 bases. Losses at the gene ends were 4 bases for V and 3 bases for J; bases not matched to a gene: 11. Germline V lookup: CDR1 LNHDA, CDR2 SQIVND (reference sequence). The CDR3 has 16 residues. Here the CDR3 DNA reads TGTGCCAGTAGTACCCGTCGACAGGGGTCTGGCTACGAGCAGTACTTC. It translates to CASSTRRQGSGYEQYF.

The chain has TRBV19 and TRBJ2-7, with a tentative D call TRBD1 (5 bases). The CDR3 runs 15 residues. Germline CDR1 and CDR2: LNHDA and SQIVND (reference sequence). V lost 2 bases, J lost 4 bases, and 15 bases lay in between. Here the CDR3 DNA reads TGTGCCAGTAGTATACAGGGCGGCAGAGGATACGAGCAGTACTTC. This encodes CASSIQGGRGYEQYF.

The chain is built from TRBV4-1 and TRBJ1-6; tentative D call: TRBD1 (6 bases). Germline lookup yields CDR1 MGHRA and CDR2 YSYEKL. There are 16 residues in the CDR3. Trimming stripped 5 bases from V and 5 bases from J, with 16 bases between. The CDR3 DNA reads TGCGCCAGCAGCTCCCAGGCGGGGGCTAATAATTCACCCCTCCACTTT. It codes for CASSSQAGANNSPLHF.

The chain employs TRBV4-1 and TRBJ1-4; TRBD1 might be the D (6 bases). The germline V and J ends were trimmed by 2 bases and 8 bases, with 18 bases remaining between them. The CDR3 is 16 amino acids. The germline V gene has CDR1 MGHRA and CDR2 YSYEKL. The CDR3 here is CASSQREGESREKLFF. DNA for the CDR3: TGCGCCAGCAGCCAAAGGGAGGGGGAAAGTAGGGAAAAACTGTTTTTT.

In DNA, the CDR3 is TGTGCCAGCAGTTACGGGACAGGGCGGGATGAGCAGTTCTTC. It is translated as CASSYGTGRDEQFF. The gene calls are TRBV6-5 and TRBJ2-1, with TRBD1 matching over 9 bases. Germline CDR1 and CDR2: MNHEY and SVGAGI. Trimming took 2 bases from V and 8 from J; bases not matched to a gene: 4. CDR3 length: 14 residues.

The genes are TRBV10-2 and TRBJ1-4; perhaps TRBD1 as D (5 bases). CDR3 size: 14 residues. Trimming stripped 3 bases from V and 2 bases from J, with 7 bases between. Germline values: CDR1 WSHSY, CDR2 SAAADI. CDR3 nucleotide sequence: TGCGCCAGCAGTGACAGGGCGACTAATGAAAAACTGTTTTTT. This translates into CASSDRATNEKLFF.

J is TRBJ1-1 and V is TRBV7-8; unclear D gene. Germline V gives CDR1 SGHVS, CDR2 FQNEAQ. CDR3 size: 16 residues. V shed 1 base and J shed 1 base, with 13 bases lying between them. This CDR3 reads CASSLEAGLKNTEAFF. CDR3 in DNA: TGTGCCAGCAGCTTAGAAGCAGGACTTAAGAACACTGAAGCTTTCTTT.

CDR3 sequence (DNA): TGTGCCAGCAGCTCGGTTGGAGAGAACACTGAAGCTTTCTTT. Translation: CASSSVGENTEAFF. The V gene is TRBV11-3, the J gene TRBJ1-1; D remains ambiguous. Germline-derived CDR1 and CDR2 are SGHNT and YENEEA. V gave up 4 bases and J gave up 1 base, with 10 bases separating them. The CDR3 consists of 14 residues.

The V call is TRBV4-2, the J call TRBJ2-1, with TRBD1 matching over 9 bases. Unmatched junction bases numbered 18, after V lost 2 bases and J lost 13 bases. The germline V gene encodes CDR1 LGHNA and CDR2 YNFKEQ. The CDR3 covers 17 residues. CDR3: CASSQTQDRGTFVLQFF. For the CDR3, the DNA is TGTGCCAGCAGCCAAACCCAGGACAGGGGCACGTTCGTATTACAGTTCTTC.

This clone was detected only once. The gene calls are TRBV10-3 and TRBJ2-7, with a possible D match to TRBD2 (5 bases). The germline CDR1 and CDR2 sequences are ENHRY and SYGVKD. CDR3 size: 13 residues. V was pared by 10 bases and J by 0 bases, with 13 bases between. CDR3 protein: CATAGGASYEQYF. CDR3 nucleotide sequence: TGTGCCACAGCAGGAGGAGCCTCCTACGAGCAGTACTTC.

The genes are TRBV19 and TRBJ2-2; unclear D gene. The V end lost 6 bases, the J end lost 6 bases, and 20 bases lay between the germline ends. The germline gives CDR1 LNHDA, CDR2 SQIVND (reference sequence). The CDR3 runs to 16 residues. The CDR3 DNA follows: TGTGCCAGTAGATTAGGCCACACTAAGCAGTCCGGGGAGCTGTTTTTT. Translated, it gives CASRLGHTKQSGELFF. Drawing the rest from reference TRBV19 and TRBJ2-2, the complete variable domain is DGGITQSPKYLFRKEGQNVTLSCEQNLNHDAMYWYRQDPGQGLRLIYYSQIVNDFQKGDIAEGYSVSREKKESFPLTVTSAQKNPTAFYLCASRLGHTKQSGELFFGEGSRLTVL.

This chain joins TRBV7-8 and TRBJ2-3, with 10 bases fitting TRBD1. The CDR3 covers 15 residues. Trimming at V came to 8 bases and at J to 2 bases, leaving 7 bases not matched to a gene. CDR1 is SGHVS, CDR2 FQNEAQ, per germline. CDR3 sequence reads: CASSRQGALTDTQYF. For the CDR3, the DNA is TGTGCCAGCTCCCGACAGGGGGCCCTCACAGATACGCAGTATTTT.

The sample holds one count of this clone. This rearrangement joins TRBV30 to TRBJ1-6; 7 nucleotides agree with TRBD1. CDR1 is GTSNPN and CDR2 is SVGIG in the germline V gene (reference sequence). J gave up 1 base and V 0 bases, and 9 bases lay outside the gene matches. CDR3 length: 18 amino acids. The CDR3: CAWSVTRQGSSYNSPLHF. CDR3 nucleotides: TGTGCCTGGAGTGTAACCCGACAGGGAAGTTCCTATAATTCACCCCTCCACTTT.

The CDR3 DNA follows: TGCGCCAGCAGCTTGACCGGGACAAGCGATACTGAAGCTTTCTTT. It codes for CASSLTGTSDTEAFF. V usage is TRBV5-1 and J usage is TRBJ1-1; tentatively, D is TRBD1 (6 bases). Germline values: CDR1 SGHRS, CDR2 YFSETQ. V lost 1 base and J lost 5, with 15 bases in between. The CDR3 is made up of 15 amino acids.

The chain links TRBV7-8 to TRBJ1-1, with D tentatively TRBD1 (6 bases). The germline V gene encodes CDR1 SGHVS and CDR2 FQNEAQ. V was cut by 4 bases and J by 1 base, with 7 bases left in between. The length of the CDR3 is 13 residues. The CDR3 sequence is CASSSRGNTEAFF. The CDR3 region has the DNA TGTGCCAGCAGCTCCAGGGGGAACACTGAAGCTTTCTTT.

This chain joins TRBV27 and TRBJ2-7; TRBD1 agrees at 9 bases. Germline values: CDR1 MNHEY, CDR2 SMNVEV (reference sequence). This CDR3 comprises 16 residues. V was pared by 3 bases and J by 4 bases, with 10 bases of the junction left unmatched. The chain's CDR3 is CASSFSGTGILYEQYF. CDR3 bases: TGTGCCAGCAGTTTCTCGGGGACAGGGATTCTGTACGAGCAGTACTTC.

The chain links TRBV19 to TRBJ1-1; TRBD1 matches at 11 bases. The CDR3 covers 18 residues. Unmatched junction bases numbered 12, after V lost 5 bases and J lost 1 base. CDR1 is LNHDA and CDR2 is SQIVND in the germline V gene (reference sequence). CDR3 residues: CASSPRTGGYVGNTEAFF. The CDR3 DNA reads TGTGCCAGTAGTCCCAGGACAGGGGGCTATGTCGGGAACACTGAAGCTTTCTTT.

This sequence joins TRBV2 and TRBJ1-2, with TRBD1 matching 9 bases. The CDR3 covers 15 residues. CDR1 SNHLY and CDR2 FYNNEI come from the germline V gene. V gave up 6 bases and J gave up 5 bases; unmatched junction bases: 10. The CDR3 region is CASRAGQGRGYGYTF. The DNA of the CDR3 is TGTGCCAGCAGGGCCGGACAGGGGAGGGGTTATGGCTACACCTTC.

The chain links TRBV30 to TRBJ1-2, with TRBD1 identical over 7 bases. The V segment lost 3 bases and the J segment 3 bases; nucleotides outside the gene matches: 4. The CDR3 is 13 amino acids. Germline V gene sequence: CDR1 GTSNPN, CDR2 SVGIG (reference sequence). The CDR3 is CAWSQGEDYGYTF. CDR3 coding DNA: TGTGCCTGGAGCCAGGGGGAGGACTATGGCTACACCTTC.

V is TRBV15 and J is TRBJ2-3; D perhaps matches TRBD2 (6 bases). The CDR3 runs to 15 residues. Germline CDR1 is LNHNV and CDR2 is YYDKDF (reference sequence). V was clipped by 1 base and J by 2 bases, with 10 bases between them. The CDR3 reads CATSRGGGNTDTQYF. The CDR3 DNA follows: TGTGCCACCAGCAGAGGGGGCGGGAACACAGATACGCAGTATTTT.

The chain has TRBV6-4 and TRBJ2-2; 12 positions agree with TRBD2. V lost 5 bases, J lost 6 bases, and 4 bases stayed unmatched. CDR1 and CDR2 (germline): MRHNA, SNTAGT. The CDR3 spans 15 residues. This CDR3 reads CASSTSGGSSGELFF. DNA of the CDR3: TGTGCCAGCAGTACTAGCGGGGGGTCCTCCGGGGAGCTGTTTTTT.

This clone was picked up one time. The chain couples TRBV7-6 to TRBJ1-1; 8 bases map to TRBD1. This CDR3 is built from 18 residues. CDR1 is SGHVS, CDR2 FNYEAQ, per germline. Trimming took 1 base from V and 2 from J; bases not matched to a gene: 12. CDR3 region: CASSLEAGGVFGNTEAFF. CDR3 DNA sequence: TGTGCCAGCAGCTTAGAAGCAGGGGGCGTTTTTGGTAACACTGAAGCTTTCTTT. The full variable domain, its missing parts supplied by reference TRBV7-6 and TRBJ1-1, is GAGVSQSPRYKVTKRGQDVALRCDPISGHVSLYWYRQALGQGPEFLTYFNYEAQQDKSGLPNDRFSAERPEGSISTLTIQRTEQRDSAMYRCASSLEAGGVFGNTEAFFGQGTRLTVV.

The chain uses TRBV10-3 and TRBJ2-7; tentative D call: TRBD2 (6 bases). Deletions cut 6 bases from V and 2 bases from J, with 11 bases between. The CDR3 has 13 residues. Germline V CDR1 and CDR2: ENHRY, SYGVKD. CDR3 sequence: CAIRPAGTYEQYF. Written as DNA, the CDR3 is TGTGCCATCAGACCTGCGGGGACCTACGAGCAGTACTTC.